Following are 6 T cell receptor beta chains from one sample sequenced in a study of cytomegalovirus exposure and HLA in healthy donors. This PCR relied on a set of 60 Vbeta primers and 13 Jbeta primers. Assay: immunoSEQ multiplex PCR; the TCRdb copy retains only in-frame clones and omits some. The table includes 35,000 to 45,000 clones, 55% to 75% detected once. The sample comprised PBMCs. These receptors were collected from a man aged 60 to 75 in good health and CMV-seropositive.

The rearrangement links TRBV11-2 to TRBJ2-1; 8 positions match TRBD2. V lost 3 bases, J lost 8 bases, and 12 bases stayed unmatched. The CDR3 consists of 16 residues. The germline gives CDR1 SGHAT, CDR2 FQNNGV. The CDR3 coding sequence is TGTGCCAGCAGCTTCCGCCGGGGGGGGGACGGCGATGAGCAGTTCTTC. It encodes CASSFRRGGDGDEQFF.

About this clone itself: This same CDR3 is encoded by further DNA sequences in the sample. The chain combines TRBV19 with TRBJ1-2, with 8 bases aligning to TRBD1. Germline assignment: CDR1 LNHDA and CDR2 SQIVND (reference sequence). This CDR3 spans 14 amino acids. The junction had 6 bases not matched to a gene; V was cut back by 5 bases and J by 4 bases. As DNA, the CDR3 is TGTGCCAGTAGTGAAGCAGGGGGCCCCTATGGCTACACCTTC. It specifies CASSEAGGPYGYTF.

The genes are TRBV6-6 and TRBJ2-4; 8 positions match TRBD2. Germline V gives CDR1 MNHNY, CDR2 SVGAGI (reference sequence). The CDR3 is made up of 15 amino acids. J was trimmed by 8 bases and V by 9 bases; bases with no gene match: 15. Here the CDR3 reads CASWTGGRSGDIQYF. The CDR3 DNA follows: TGTGCCAGTTGGACGGGAGGGAGATCAGGGGACATTCAGTACTTC.

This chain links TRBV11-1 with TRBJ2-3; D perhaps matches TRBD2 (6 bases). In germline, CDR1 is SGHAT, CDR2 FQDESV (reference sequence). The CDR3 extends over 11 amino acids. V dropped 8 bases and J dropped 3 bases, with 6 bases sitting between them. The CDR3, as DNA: TGTGCCAGCCGGGGGACAGATACGCAGTATTTT. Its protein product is CASRGTDTQYF.

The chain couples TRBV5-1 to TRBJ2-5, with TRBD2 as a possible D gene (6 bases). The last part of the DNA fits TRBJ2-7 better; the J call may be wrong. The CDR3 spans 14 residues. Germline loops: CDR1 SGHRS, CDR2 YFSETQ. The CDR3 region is CASSPEGRGTEQYF. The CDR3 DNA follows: TGCGCCAGCAGCCCGGAGGGTAGGGGAACCGAGCAGTACTTC.

CDR3 protein: CATQTGESYEQYF. The CDR3 nucleotides read TGTGCCACCCAGACAGGGGAATCCTACGAGCAGTACTTC. The chain links TRBV10-3 to TRBJ2-5, with TRBD1 identical over 8 bases. The J call may be mistaken, given a closer DNA end match to TRBJ2-7. The CDR3 contains 13 residues. From germline, CDR1 is ENHRY and CDR2 SYGVKD.